The sample holds a few counts of the clone carrying this T cell receptor beta chain. Its target is not known. This same CDR3 is encoded by further DNA sequences in the sample. Germline trimming cut 5 bases from V and 4 bases from J; bases unmatched to any gene: 5. Germline CDR1 reads LNHDA; CDR2 reads SQIVND (reference sequence). The CDR3 consists of 15 residues. This entry comes from a study of cytomegalovirus exposure and HLA in healthy donors. Findings and caveats of the study: Earlier analysis yielded a pattern in which most TCR beta V segments were productive about 87% or about 30% of the time.

Both 60 Vbeta primers and 13 Jbeta primers went into the PCR. Libraries were prepared by immunoSEQ multiplex PCR; TCRdb keeps only in-frame clonotypes and omits some of them. Of about 94,000 clones in the sample, 50% to 75% are singletons; the top ten hold 3% to 5%. This TCR was recovered from a man between 25 and 39 years old in good health and CMV-seronegative. The sample taken for sequencing was PBMCs. This chain connects TRBV19 to TRBJ2-1; 10 positions agree with TRBD2. The CDR3 loop is CASSVTSGLYNEQFF. The DNA of the CDR3 is TGTGCCAGTAGTGTGACTAGCGGGCTATACAATGAGCAGTTCTTC. Using reference TRBV19 and TRBJ2-1 for the parts outside the CDR3, the full variable domain is DGGITQSPKYLFRKEGQNVTLSCEQNLNHDAMYWYRQDPGQGLRLIYYSQIVNDFQKGDIAEGYSVSREKKESFPLTVTSAQKNPTAFYLCASSVTSGLYNEQFFGPGTRLTVL.